The 14 T cell receptor beta chains in this list originate from one sample, sequenced in a study of blood T cells in healthy people across ages. A second PCR of about 6 to 11 cycles used a sample-barcoded 5' primer and a J-beta primer mix. TCRdb fed the 5' RACE reads into MiXCR, producing one record per CDR3 protein. The repertoire holds 600,000 to 1,000,000 distinct CDR3 sequences, with over 45% as singletons. Sequenced input: blood. Every receptor here comes from a young man in good health.

This clonotype was observed a single time. The V call is TRBV21-1, the J call TRBJ1-2; the tabulated D call, TRBD1, remains unverified against the DNA. TRBV21-1 is deemed a pseudogene. The CDR3 totals 16 residues. The CDR3 protein is CASSKKRRARAYGYTF. The CDR3, as DNA: TGTGCCAGCAGCAAAAAGAGGCGGGCGCGTGCCTATGGCTACACCTTC.

The chain employs TRBV7-2 and TRBJ2-7; the D is unclear. CDR1 SGHTA and CDR2 FQGNSA come from the germline V gene. CDR3 length: 12 residues. V was clipped by 1 base and J by 6 bases, with 7 bases between them. The CDR3 here is CASSLGYREQYF. DNA for the CDR3: TGTGCCAGCAGCTTAGGTTATCGCGAGCAGTACTTC.

V is TRBV20-1 and J is TRBJ2-5; tentative D call: TRBD2 (5 bases). Trimming pared 1 base from V and 11 bases from J, leaving 11 bases between. The CDR3 consists of 11 residues. Germline CDR1 reads DFQATT; CDR2 reads SNEGSKA (reference sequence). The CDR3, as DNA: TGCAGTGCTAGAGGAGGGAATGGGCAGTACTTC. Translating it yields CSARGGNGQYF.

This clonotype showed up just once. CDR3: CASRALDRLNYGYTF. As DNA, the CDR3 is TGTGCCAGCAGAGCCTTAGACAGGCTGAACTATGGCTACACCTTC. This chain joins TRBV9 and TRBJ1-2, with TRBD1 as a possible D gene (6 bases). V lost 5 bases and J lost 2, with 16 bases in between. CDR1 and CDR2 from the germline V gene are SGDLS and YYNGEE. This CDR3 has 15 residues.

The chain couples TRBV20-1 to TRBJ2-3, with 9 bases identical to TRBD2. From germline, CDR1 is DFQATT and CDR2 SNEGSKA (reference sequence). This CDR3 comprises 16 residues. V lost 5 bases to trimming and J lost 0 bases; unmatched junction nucleotides: 9. Here the CDR3 reads CSAVPVAGVSTDTQYF. DNA of the CDR3: TGCAGTGCTGTACCGGTAGCGGGAGTAAGCACAGATACGCAGTATTTT.

This clonotype was counted a few times. The chain recombines TRBV11-3 with TRBJ1-2; D unclear. This CDR3 has 14 residues. CDR1 SGHNT and CDR2 YENEEA come from the germline V gene. The V end was cut by 2 bases, the J end by 7 bases, with 14 bases between. The chain's CDR3 is CASSLYGKGFGYTF. The CDR3 DNA sequence: TGTGCCAGCAGCTTATATGGCAAAGGGTTTGGCTACACCTTC. The whole variable domain, filled in from reference TRBV11-3 and TRBJ1-2, reads EAGVVQSPRYKIIEKKQPVAFWCNPISGHNTLYWYLQNLGQGPELLIRYENEEAVDDSQLPKDRFSAERLKGVDSTLKIQPAELGDSAVYLCASSLYGKGFGYTFGSGTRLTVV.

This chain links TRBV20-1 with TRBJ2-1, with D possibly being TRBD2 (6 bases). From germline, CDR1 is DFQATT and CDR2 SNEGSKA (reference sequence). The CDR3 loop spans 14 amino acids. V was shortened by 4 bases and J by 0 bases, with 10 bases between the two germline ends. The CDR3 coding sequence is TGCAGTGCTACTGCGGGGAGCTCCTACAATGAGCAGTTCTTC. Amino acid sequence: CSATAGSSYNEQFF.

V usage is TRBV3-1 and J usage is TRBJ2-4, with D possibly being TRBD1 or TRBD2 (5 bases each). The CDR3 extends over 13 amino acids. Germline values: CDR1 LGHDT, CDR2 YNNKEL (reference sequence). Trimming removed 2 bases from V and 9 bases from J, with 11 bases in between. The CDR3 nucleotides read TGTGCCAGCAGCCAAATCGGGGCCGGCATTCAGTACTTC. Its protein product is CASSQIGAGIQYF.

This chain joins TRBV11-2 and TRBJ2-3; possibly TRBD1 for D (6 bases). The germline CDR1 and CDR2 sequences are SGHAT and FQNNGV. CDR3 length: 14 residues. Trimming removed 4 bases at V and 2 bases at J, with 10 bases between. The CDR3 loop is CASSSAGATDTQYF. The CDR3 bases are TGTGCCAGCAGCTCCGCAGGGGCCACAGATACGCAGTATTTT.

V usage is TRBV7-9 and J usage is TRBJ2-7; D is unresolved. Germline values: CDR1 SEHNR, CDR2 FQNEAQ (reference sequence). V lost 10 bases, J lost 4 bases, and 11 bases lay in between. The CDR3 is 11 amino acids. The CDR3 DNA is TGTGCCACCCTCGACTTGTACGAGCAGTACTTC. Its protein product is CATLDLYEQYF.

The rearrangement joins TRBV4-1 to TRBJ2-1; 14 nucleotides match TRBD2. Germline V gene lookup returns CDR1 MGHRA and CDR2 YSYEKL. Losses at the gene ends were 4 bases for V and 5 bases for J; bases not matched to a gene: 4. The CDR3 runs to 16 residues. CDR3 bases: TGCGCCAGCAGCCGCTTGGGACTAGCGGGGGACAATGAGCAGTTCTTC. Translated, it gives CASSRLGLAGDNEQFF.

The chain joins TRBV29-1 to TRBJ2-5; 7 bases line up with TRBD2. The CDR3 length is 16 residues. The V gene's germline CDR1 is SQVTM and CDR2 ANQGSEA. The V and J ends lost 0 bases and 5 bases, in that order; junction bases with no gene match: 12. The CDR3 bases are TGCAGCGTTGAAGATGTAGGGAGGGCGTGGGTTGAGACCCAGTACTTC. Translation: CSVEDVGRAWVETQYF.

This clonotype was detected once. The J gene is TRBJ2-3, the V gene TRBV25-1, with unresolved D. Germline CDR1 MGHDK, CDR2 SYGVNS. The CDR3 runs 13 residues. The V end was cut by 8 bases, the J end by 2 bases, with 11 bases between. The CDR3 DNA sequence: TGTGCCAGCTATTACGACTTCACAGATACGCAGTATTTT. Amino acid sequence: CASYYDFTDTQYF. Filled out from reference TRBV25-1 and TRBJ2-3, the complete variable domain reads EADIYQTPRYLVIGTGKKITLECSQTMGHDKMYWYQQDPGMELHLIHYSYGVNSTEKGDLSSESTVSRIRTEHFPLTLESARPSHTSQYLCASYYDFTDTQYFGPGTRLTVL.

CDR3 in DNA: TGCAGTGCTAGCGGTCAGGGGATAAGCCCTGGGGCCAACGTCCTGACTTTC. Its protein product is CSASGQGISPGANVLTF. The rearrangement joins TRBV20-1 to TRBJ2-6, with a weak D call TRBD1 (6 bases). Trimming cost V 3 bases and J 2 bases, with 17 bases left between them. CDR1 and CDR2 from the germline V gene are DFQATT and SNEGSKA (reference sequence). This CDR3 is built from 17 residues.